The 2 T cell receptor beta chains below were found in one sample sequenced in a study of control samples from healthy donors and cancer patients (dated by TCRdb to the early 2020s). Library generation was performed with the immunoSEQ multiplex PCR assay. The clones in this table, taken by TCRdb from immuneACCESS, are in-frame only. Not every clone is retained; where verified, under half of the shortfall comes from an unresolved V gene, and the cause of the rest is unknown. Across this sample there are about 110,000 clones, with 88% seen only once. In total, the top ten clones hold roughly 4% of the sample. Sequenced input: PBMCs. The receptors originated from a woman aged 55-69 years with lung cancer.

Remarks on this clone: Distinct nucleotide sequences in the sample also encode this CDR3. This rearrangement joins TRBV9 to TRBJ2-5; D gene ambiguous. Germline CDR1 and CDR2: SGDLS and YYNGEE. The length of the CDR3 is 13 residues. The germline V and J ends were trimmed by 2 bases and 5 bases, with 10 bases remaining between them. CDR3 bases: TGTGCCAGCAGCGTCAGCACGCAGGAGACCCAGTACTTC. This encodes CASSVSTQETQYF.

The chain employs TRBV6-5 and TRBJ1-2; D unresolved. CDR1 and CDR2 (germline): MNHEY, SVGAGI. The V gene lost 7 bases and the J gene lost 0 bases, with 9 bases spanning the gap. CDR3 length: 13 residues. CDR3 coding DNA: TGTGCCAGCACCGAGGGAGCTAACTATGGCTACACCTTC. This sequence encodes CASTEGANYGYTF.